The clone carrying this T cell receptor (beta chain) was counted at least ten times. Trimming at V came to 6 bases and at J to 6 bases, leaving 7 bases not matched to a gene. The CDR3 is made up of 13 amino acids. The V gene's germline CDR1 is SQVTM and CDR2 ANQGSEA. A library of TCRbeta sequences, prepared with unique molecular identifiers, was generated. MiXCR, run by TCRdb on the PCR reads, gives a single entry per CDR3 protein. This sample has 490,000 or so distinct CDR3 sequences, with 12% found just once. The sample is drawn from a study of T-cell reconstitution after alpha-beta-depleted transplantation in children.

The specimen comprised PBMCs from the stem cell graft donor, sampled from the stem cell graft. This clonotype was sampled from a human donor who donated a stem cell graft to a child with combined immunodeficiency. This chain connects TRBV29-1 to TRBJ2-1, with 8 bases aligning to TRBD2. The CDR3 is CSVGATSGNEQFF. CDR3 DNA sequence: TGCAGCGTGGGGGCTACTAGCGGCAATGAGCAGTTCTTC.